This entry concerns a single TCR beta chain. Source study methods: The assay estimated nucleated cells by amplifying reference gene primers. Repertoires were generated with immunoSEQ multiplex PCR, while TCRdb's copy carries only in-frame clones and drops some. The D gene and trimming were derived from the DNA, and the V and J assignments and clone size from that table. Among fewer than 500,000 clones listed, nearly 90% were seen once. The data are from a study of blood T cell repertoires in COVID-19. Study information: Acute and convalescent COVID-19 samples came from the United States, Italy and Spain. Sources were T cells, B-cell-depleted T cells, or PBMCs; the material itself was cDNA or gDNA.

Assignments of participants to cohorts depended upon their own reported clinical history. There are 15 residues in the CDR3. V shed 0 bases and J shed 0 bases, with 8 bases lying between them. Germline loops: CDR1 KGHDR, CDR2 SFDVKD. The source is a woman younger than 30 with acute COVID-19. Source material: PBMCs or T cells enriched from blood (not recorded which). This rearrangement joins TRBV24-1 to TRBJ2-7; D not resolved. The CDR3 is CATSDLGSGSYEQYF. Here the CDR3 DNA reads TGTGCCACCAGTGATTTGGGGTCAGGCTCCTACGAGCAGTACTTC.